This record covers a single TCR beta chain. These data are taken from a study of T cell responses to AZD1222 COVID-19 vaccine. The V gene's germline CDR1 is SGHDT and CDR2 YYEEEE. V was shortened by 4 bases and J by 6 bases, with 20 bases between the two germline ends. The CDR3 length is 16 residues. Sequencing used immunoSEQ multiplex PCR; TCRdb keeps in-frame clones, though not all of them. This sample has 130,000 to 150,000 clones; approximately 94% occur once, and the top ten carry approximately 2%. The chain is built from TRBV5-6 and TRBJ1-3; TRBD1 might be the D (5 bases). The sequenced sample was peripheral blood, obtained on day 0 of AZD1222 vaccination. The clonotype comes from an adult in good health. The CDR3 loop reads CASSPARDHILNTIYF. In DNA form, the CDR3 reads TGTGCCAGCAGCCCAGCGCGGGACCACATACTAAACACCATATATTTT.